Listed here are 29 T cell receptor beta chains from one sample, sequenced in a study of T cell responses to AZD1222 COVID-19 vaccine. TCRdb keeps only in-frame clones here, not all; method: immunoSEQ multiplex PCR. The table has tens of thousands of clones, about 90% seen once; the top ten hold 4% to 6%. Sample: peripheral blood, taken on day 0 of MenACWY control vaccination. The receptors shown here come from an adult in good health.

This clone came up once. The chain joins TRBV5-4 to TRBJ2-1; D call uncertain. Trimming stripped 0 bases from V and 6 bases from J, with 13 bases between. The germline V gene encodes CDR1 SGHNT and CDR2 YYREEE (reference sequence). The CDR3 is made up of 15 amino acids. The CDR3 bases are TGTGCCAGCAGCTTGGAGGGATATCGGCCCAATGAGCAGTTCTTC. Protein: CASSLEGYRPNEQFF.

The genes are TRBV10-1 and TRBJ1-5; the match to TRBD1 covers 9 bases. From germline, CDR1 is WNHNN and CDR2 SYGVQD (reference sequence). This CDR3 has 14 residues. V was clipped by 2 bases and J by 4 bases; unmatched bases: 0. CDR3 residues: CASSEGQGNQPQHF. The CDR3 DNA reads TGCGCCAGCAGTGAGGGACAGGGGAATCAGCCCCAGCATTTT.

The chain recombines TRBV6-2 or TRBV6-3 with TRBJ2-1, with D possibly TRBD2 on 6 matching bases. The CDR3 length is 14 residues. Deletions cut 1 base from V and 7 bases from J, with 11 bases between. CDR1 and CDR2 (germline): MNHEY, SVGEGT. The CDR3 protein is CASSYWGLGNEQFF. CDR3 coding DNA: TGTGCCAGCAGTTACTGGGGACTGGGAAATGAGCAGTTCTTC.

This chain connects TRBV6-2 or TRBV6-3 to TRBJ1-2; D may be TRBD1 (6 bases). Trimming stripped 6 bases from V and 6 bases from J, with 11 bases between. Per germline, CDR1 MNHEY and CDR2 SVGEGT. This CDR3 contains 12 residues. Written as DNA, the CDR3 is TGTGCCAGCAGCCTCAGGGGCGATGGCTACACCTTC. This codes for CASSLRGDGYTF.

V usage is TRBV12-3 or TRBV12-4 and J usage is TRBJ1-4; no clear D gene. The CDR3 runs 12 residues. The CDR3 spells CASLGRGEKLFF. The CDR3 bases are TGTGCATCTCTGGGTCGTGGGGAAAAACTGTTTTTT.

The chain joins TRBV5-1 to TRBJ2-6; tentatively, D is TRBD2 (5 bases). Looked up from germline, CDR1 is SGHRS and CDR2 is YFSETQ. Trimming took off 5 bases at V and 0 bases at J, with 9 bases between the two ends. CDR3 length equals 15 residues. The CDR3 nucleotides are TGCGCCAGCAGACGAGGGAGCTCTGGGGCCAACGTCCTGACTTTC. It translates to CASRRGSSGANVLTF.

The V call is TRBV25-1, the J call TRBJ2-3; D is perhaps TRBD1 (5 bases). The CDR3 consists of 16 residues. Germline V CDR1 and CDR2: MGHDK, SYGVNS. The ends were cut back, 3 bases at V and 0 bases at J, with 13 bases in the middle. CDR3 protein: CASSDTRGGSTDTQYF. As DNA, the CDR3 is TGTGCCAGCAGTGATACAAGGGGCGGAAGCACAGATACGCAGTATTTT.

The rearrangement links TRBV6-2 or TRBV6-3 to TRBJ1-1; the match to TRBD1 covers 9 bases. This CDR3 contains 16 residues. The germline gives CDR1 MNHEY, CDR2 SVGEGT. J was trimmed by 2 bases and V by 6 bases; bases with no gene match: 10. CDR3 nucleotides: TGTGCCAGCAGCCCCCCGGGACAGGGCCTTAACACTGAAGCTTTCTTT. It encodes CASSPPGQGLNTEAFF.

The rearrangement uses TRBV6-1 and TRBJ1-5; D unresolved. Germline V gene sequence: CDR1 MNHNS, CDR2 SASEGT. The CDR3 covers 16 residues. The V end lost 4 bases, the J end lost 3 bases, and 16 bases lay between the germline ends. In DNA form, the CDR3 reads TGTGCCAGCAGTGGGGGTAGAGGCGGAGTCAATCAGCCCCAGCATTTT. Translated, it gives CASSGGRGGVNQPQHF.

The rearrangement links TRBV5-4 to TRBJ1-2, with 8 bases that match TRBD1. Unmatched junction bases numbered 10, after V lost 5 bases and J lost 4 bases. Germline CDR1 reads SGHNT; CDR2 reads YYREEE (reference sequence). There are 15 residues in the CDR3. The CDR3 DNA sequence: TGTGCCAGCAGTTACGACAGGGGCTCGGGCTATGGCTACACCTTC. This gives the protein CASSYDRGSGYGYTF.

This clone was counted once. The J gene is TRBJ1-2, the V gene TRBV6-1; D not certain. This CDR3 is built from 15 residues. With 3 bases removed from V and 2 bases from J, the gap between germline ends came to 13 bases. In germline, CDR1 is MNHNS, CDR2 SASEGT. CDR3 region: CASSEAFTANYGYTF. The CDR3 coding sequence is TGTGCCAGCAGTGAGGCGTTTACAGCCAACTATGGCTACACCTTC.

The chain couples TRBV11-3 to TRBJ2-7; D is unclear. V was cut by 1 base and J by 0 bases, with 7 bases left in between. This CDR3 spans 14 amino acids. Germline V gene lookup returns CDR1 SGHNT and CDR2 YENEEA. CDR3 nucleotides: TGTGCCAGCAGCTTAGGAGGAAGCTCCTACGAGCAGTACTTC. It is translated as CASSLGGSSYEQYF.

The rearrangement uses TRBV19 and TRBJ2-1; perhaps TRBD1 as D (5 bases). Trimming took off 5 bases at V and 1 base at J, with 9 bases between the two ends. Germline CDR1 is LNHDA and CDR2 is SQIVND (reference sequence). CDR3 length equals 14 residues. CDR3 nucleotides: TGTGCCAGTAGTGGACAAAATTCCTACAATGAGCAGTTCTTC. Translation gives CASSGQNSYNEQFF.

The chain links TRBV6-1 to TRBJ1-3; D unresolved. The germline V gene encodes CDR1 MNHNS and CDR2 SASEGT. Trimming shortened V by 1 base and J by 2 bases, and 6 bases separated the two germline ends. This CDR3 contains 14 residues. The DNA for the CDR3 is TGTGCCAGCAGTGAAGGTGTAGCTGGAAACACCATATATTTT. Translation gives CASSEGVAGNTIYF.

The chain has TRBV28 and TRBJ2-2; 7 nucleotides match TRBD1. V was clipped by 9 bases and J by 5 bases; unmatched bases: 6. Germline CDR1 MDHEN, CDR2 SYDVKM. This CDR3 is 13 amino acids long. The CDR3 coding sequence is TGTGCCAGTTACAGGGGTGCGACCGGGGAGCTGTTTTTT. It is translated as CASYRGATGELFF.

The V call is TRBV3-1 (or the pseudogene TRBV3-2), the J call TRBJ2-7, with a weak D call TRBD2 (5 bases). The CDR3 consists of 12 residues. V was pared by 2 bases and J by 7 bases, with 9 bases between. Germline V gene data show CDR1 as LGHDT and CDR2 as YNNKEL (reference sequence). CDR3 sequence (DNA): TGTGCCAGCAGCCAAAGCACGGGGGAGCAGTACTTC. This sequence encodes CASSQSTGEQYF.

This chain uses TRBV6-5 with TRBJ1-1; TRBD1 matches at 7 bases. This CDR3 has 15 residues. CDR1 and CDR2 (germline): MNHEY, SVGAGI. V lost 6 bases, J lost 1 base, and 8 bases stayed unmatched. The CDR3 protein is CASRQIGGWNTEAFF. Written as DNA, the CDR3 is TGTGCCAGCAGACAGATAGGGGGCTGGAACACTGAAGCTTTCTTT.

The V gene is TRBV5-4, the J gene TRBJ2-2; 13 bases agree with TRBD2. V shed 4 bases, J shed 6 bases, and the junction held 6 bases outside the gene matches. Per the germline V gene, CDR1 is SGHNT and CDR2 is YYREEE (reference sequence). There are 16 residues in the CDR3. In DNA, the CDR3 is TGTGCCAGCAGCCAAGGGACTAGCGGGATCCCCGGGGAGCTGTTTTTT. This encodes CASSQGTSGIPGELFF. Full variable domain (remainder filled in from reference TRBV5-4 and TRBJ2-2): ETGVTQSPTHLIKTRGQQVTLRCSSQSGHNTVSWYQQALGQGPQFIFQYYREEENGRGNFPPRFSGLQFPNYSSELNVNALELDDSALYLCASSQGTSGIPGELFFGEGSRLTVL.

The DNA for the CDR3 is TGTGCCCCTACCCGTCACAGGGGTTGCACCGGGGAGCTGTTTTTT. The encoded protein is CAPTRHRGCTGELFF. The V gene is TRBV30, the J gene TRBJ2-2; 7 nucleotides match TRBD1. Germline assignment: CDR1 GTSNPN and CDR2 SVGIG (reference sequence). After removal of 8 bases from V and 4 bases from J, the junction contained 13 bases not matched to a gene. This CDR3 has 15 amino acids.

The gene calls are TRBV29-1 and TRBJ1-1; 7 bases agree with TRBD1. Germline CDR1 SQVTM, CDR2 ANQGSEA. CDR3 length equals 12 residues. With 7 bases clipped from V and 0 bases from J, the junction kept 2 bases outside the gene matches. CDR3 amino acids: CSGGQMNTEAFF. In DNA, the CDR3 is TGCAGCGGGGGACAGATGAACACTGAAGCTTTCTTT.

The rearrangement uses TRBV11-2 and TRBJ2-1; D gene ambiguous. The CDR3 extends over 13 amino acids. Germline assignment: CDR1 SGHAT and CDR2 FQNNGV. The V end lost 1 base, the J end lost 8 bases, and 9 bases lay between the germline ends. In DNA, the CDR3 is TGTGCCAGCAGCTTAGCAGGTTTCGATGAGCAGTTCTTC. Protein sequence: CASSLAGFDEQFF.

The chain combines TRBV19 with TRBJ1-1; D not resolved. The CDR3 is 13 amino acids. The germline gives CDR1 LNHDA, CDR2 SQIVND (reference sequence). The germline V and J ends were trimmed by 0 bases and 11 bases, with 13 bases remaining between them. The CDR3, as DNA: TGTGCCAGTAGTATAGATTGGTCAGCCCGGGCTTTCTTT. The encoded protein is CASSIDWSARAFF.

This CDR3 reads CASNPSGRADTQYF. Written as DNA, the CDR3 is TGTGCCAGCAATCCTAGCGGGAGAGCAGATACGCAGTATTTT. The genes are TRBV27 and TRBJ2-3; 10 nucleotides align to TRBD2. Germline lookup yields CDR1 MNHEY and CDR2 SMNVEV (reference sequence). With 7 bases clipped from V and 4 bases from J, the junction kept 5 bases outside the gene matches. The CDR3 length is 14 residues.

The chain carries TRBV7-9 and TRBJ1-1; no clear D gene. This CDR3 spans 13 amino acids. Per the germline V gene, CDR1 is SEHNR and CDR2 is FQNEAQ (reference sequence). With 3 bases removed from V and 0 bases from J, the gap between germline ends came to 5 bases. In nucleotides, the CDR3 is TGTGCCAGCAGCTTCTTTATGAACACTGAAGCTTTCTTT. Translated, it gives CASSFFMNTEAFF. The entire variable domain, with the rest obtained from reference TRBV7-9 and TRBJ1-1, is as follows: DTGVSQNPRHKITKRGQNVTFRCDPISEHNRLYWYRQTLGQGPEFLTYFQNEAQLEKSRLLSDRFSAERPKGSFSTLEIQRTEQGDSAMYLCASSFFMNTEAFFGQGTRLTVV.

This sequence joins TRBV5-4 and TRBJ2-3; TRBD2 aligns across 8 bases. Germline CDR1 SGHNT, CDR2 YYREEE (reference sequence). CDR3 length: 15 residues. The junction had 11 bases not matched to a gene; V was cut back by 5 bases and J by 6 bases. Written as DNA, the CDR3 is TGTGCCAGCAGAAACCACGGGGGGGCCGTGGATACGCAGTATTTT. This encodes CASRNHGGAVDTQYF. The variable domain in full, with the rest retrieved from reference TRBV5-4 and TRBJ2-3, is ETGVTQSPTHLIKTRGQQVTLRCSSQSGHNTVSWYQQALGQGPQFIFQYYREEENGRGNFPPRFSGLQFPNYSSELNVNALELDDSALYLCASRNHGGAVDTQYFGPGTRLTVL.

J is TRBJ2-1 and V is TRBV6-5, with 9 nucleotides matching TRBD1. Germline CDR1 reads MNHEY; CDR2 reads SVGAGI. CDR3 length equals 14 residues. V lost 6 bases and J lost 5; bases outside the gene matches: 5. The CDR3 DNA reads as TGTGCCAGCAGCCCAACAGGGGGCCACAATGAGCAGTTCTTC. This encodes CASSPTGGHNEQFF.

The chain uses TRBV10-3 and TRBJ2-1; D is undetermined. Per germline, CDR1 ENHRY and CDR2 SYGVKD. V lost 1 base and J lost 5, with 6 bases in between. This CDR3 has 13 residues. The CDR3 DNA reads TGTGCCATCAGTGAGTGGGGTGACAATGAGCAGTTCTTC. Amino acid sequence: CAISEWGDNEQFF.

This clone was seen only a few times. The rearrangement joins TRBV5-6 to TRBJ2-2; D might be TRBD2 (5 bases). The V and J ends lost 4 bases and 5 bases respectively, with 6 bases between them. Germline V CDR1 and CDR2: SGHDT, YYEEEE. The length of the CDR3 is 12 residues. CDR3 coding DNA: TGTGCCAGCAGCCGAGGGACCGGGGAGCTGTTTTTT. It is translated as CASSRGTGELFF.

The CDR3 protein is CASSLRTHEQYF. CDR3 DNA sequence: TGTGCCAGCTCACTCCGTACCCACGAGCAGTACTTC. The chain carries TRBV18 and TRBJ2-7; no clear D. The CDR3 runs 12 residues. In germline, CDR1 is KGHSH, CDR2 LQKENI. V was clipped by 4 bases and J by 5 bases, with 9 bases between them.